The next 12 T cell receptor beta chains were all read from a single sample in a study of cytomegalovirus exposure and HLA in healthy donors. The assay was immunoSEQ multiplex PCR, and TCRdb's table has in-frame clones only and misses some. The table has 250,000 to 400,000 clones, 88% seen once; the top ten hold roughly 0.96%. The specimen was PBMCs. The source of these receptors is a man aged 25 to 40 in good health and CMV-seronegative.

DNA of the CDR3: TGTGCCAGCAGAGGTGGAGGGAGCAATCAGCCCCAGCATTTT. It specifies CASRGGGSNQPQHF. The chain carries TRBV25-1 and TRBJ1-5; D remains unclear. CDR3 size: 14 residues. V gave up 6 bases and J gave up 1 base, with 10 bases separating them. Germline V CDR1 and CDR2: MGHDK, SYGVNS.

The chain uses TRBV5-4 and TRBJ1-4; no clear D. The CDR3 contains 14 residues. Germline lookup yields CDR1 SGHNT and CDR2 YYREEE (reference sequence). The ends were cut back, 4 bases at V and 8 bases at J, with 15 bases in the middle. The CDR3 nucleotides are TGTGCCAGCAGCCCTCAATACCCCGGGGAAAAACTGTTTTTT. It codes for CASSPQYPGEKLFF.

This chain connects TRBV6-1 to TRBJ2-5, with 8 nucleotides matching TRBD2. The ends lost 3 bases at V and 5 bases at J; junction bases unmatched: 11. Germline V gene data show CDR1 as MNHNS and CDR2 as SASEGT. This CDR3 is built from 16 residues. The CDR3 sequence is CASSDWAGGHRETQYF. In DNA form, the CDR3 reads TGTGCCAGCAGTGACTGGGCGGGGGGTCATCGGGAGACCCAGTACTTC.

The chain is built from TRBV4-3 and TRBJ2-2; D unresolved. The germline V gene has CDR1 LGHNA and CDR2 YSLEER. The CDR3 loop spans 15 amino acids. Trimming shortened V by 4 bases and J by 1 base, and 10 bases separated the two germline ends. The CDR3 nucleotides are TGCGCCAGCAGCCCCACCCGCGTGAACACCGGGGAGCTGTTTTTT. Its translation: CASSPTRVNTGELFF.

The V and J genes are TRBV5-8 and TRBJ2-5; the match to TRBD2 covers 8 bases. From germline, CDR1 is SGHTS and CDR2 YDEGEE. Trimming took 0 bases from V and 1 from J; bases not matched to a gene: 11. CDR3 size: 18 residues. For the CDR3, the DNA is TGTGCCAGCAGCTTGGGTTGGAGTAGCGGGGATCTCCAAGAGACCCAGTACTTC. It encodes CASSLGWSSGDLQETQYF.

The chain joins TRBV4-1 to TRBJ1-5; D may be TRBD1 (6 bases). Germline CDR1 MGHRA, CDR2 YSYEKL. The CDR3 is 17 amino acids. The ends were cut back, 4 bases at V and 4 bases at J, with 20 bases in the middle. The CDR3 DNA follows: TGCGCCAGCAGCCTCACCTTGGGGGGGCAACGAAATCAGCCCCAGCATTTT. Protein: CASSLTLGGQRNQPQHF.

The sample holds a few counts of this clone. The gene calls are TRBV7-9 and TRBJ1-5; 9 positions agree with TRBD1. Trimming cost V 5 bases and J 4 bases; bases outside gene matches: 9. Germline CDR1 SEHNR, CDR2 FQNEAQ (reference sequence). The CDR3 sequence is 16 residues long. The CDR3: CASSITSTGGNQPQHF. CDR3 bases: TGTGCCAGCAGCATCACTTCGACAGGGGGGAATCAGCCCCAGCATTTT.

The chain recombines TRBV23-1 with TRBJ1-1; TRBD1 matches 7 bases. TRBV23-1 is recorded as an ORF, its role being uncertain. The CDR3 runs to 13 residues. V lost 4 bases and J lost 4; bases outside the gene matches: 3. Here the CDR3 reads CASSPTGTTEAFF. The CDR3 DNA sequence: TGCGCCAGCAGTCCGACAGGGACCACTGAAGCTTTCTTT.

This clone was detected once. V gene TRBV11-2 combines with J gene TRBJ2-1; 7 bases fit TRBD2. The CDR3 extends over 17 amino acids. Unmatched junction bases numbered 13, after V lost 1 base and J lost 7 bases. Germline V CDR1 and CDR2: SGHAT, FQNNGV. In DNA form, the CDR3 reads TGTGCCAGCAGCTTAGTGGGGGTGCGGGGGAGTTGGAATGAGCAGTTCTTC. As protein: CASSLVGVRGSWNEQFF.

This clone was recorded a few times. The chain links TRBV19 to TRBJ1-4, with D unclear. The CDR3 contains 10 residues. Per the germline V gene, CDR1 is LNHDA and CDR2 is SQIVND (reference sequence). V dropped 8 bases and J dropped 10 bases, with 8 bases sitting between them. CDR3 nucleotides: TGTGCCAGTGGGGAGGGAAAACTGTTTTTT. Amino acids: CASGEGKLFF.

The chain joins TRBV4-1 to TRBJ1-1; 7 bases align to TRBD1. Unmatched junction bases numbered 11, after V lost 1 base and J lost 6 bases. CDR1 is MGHRA and CDR2 is YSYEKL in the germline V gene. This CDR3 region has 16 residues. This CDR3 reads CASSQVERQGVSEAFF. CDR3 sequence (DNA): TGCGCCAGCAGCCAAGTGGAGCGGCAGGGGGTCTCTGAAGCTTTCTTT.

The chain recombines TRBV7-8 with TRBJ2-7; no definite D call. V lost 4 bases to trimming and J lost 1 base, with 14 bases between them. Germline CDR1 SGHVS, CDR2 FQNEAQ. CDR3 length: 15 amino acids. As DNA, the CDR3 is TGTGCCAGCAGCTCGACCCAACAGACGTCCTACGAGCAGTACTTC. Encoded protein: CASSSTQQTSYEQYF.